Presented here are 4 T cell receptor beta chains from one specimen sequenced in a study of cytomegalovirus exposure and HLA in healthy donors. A multiplex PCR was run with 60 Vbeta primers and 13 Jbeta primers. Clones were read by immunoSEQ multiplex PCR, and TCRdb kept only the in-frame ones, dropping some. This table holds about 40,000 clones. Specimen: PBMCs. Receptor source: a human donor in good health.

V gene TRBV9 combines with J gene TRBJ2-1; 8 bases match TRBD2. The CDR3 loop spans 17 amino acids. The germline gives CDR1 SGDLS, CDR2 YYNGEE. Unmatched junction bases numbered 13, after V lost 0 bases and J lost 8 bases. The CDR3 nucleotides are TGTGCCAGCAGCGTAGGAGTGGGACTAGGTTTGGGAGATGAGCAGTTCTTC. It translates to CASSVGVGLGLGDEQFF. Drawing the rest from reference TRBV9 and TRBJ2-1, the complete variable domain is DSGVTQTPKHLITATGQRVTLRCSPRSGDLSVYWYQQSLDQGLQFLIQYYNGEERAKGNILERFSAQQFPDLHSELNLSSLELGDSALYFCASSVGVGLGLGDEQFFGPGTRLTVL.

This chain connects TRBV4-1 to TRBJ1-5; TRBD1 agrees at 8 bases. Germline V gene sequence: CDR1 MGHRA, CDR2 YSYEKL. The CDR3 runs to 17 residues. Trimming removed 1 base from V and 3 bases from J; junction bases left unmatched: 8. The CDR3 DNA follows: TGCGCCAGCAGCCAAGCTTCTAAGACAGGGGACAATCAGCCCCAGCATTTT. Its protein product is CASSQASKTGDNQPQHF.

The chain couples TRBV9 to TRBJ2-7; D perhaps matches TRBD2 (6 bases). CDR3 length: 14 residues. Germline values: CDR1 SGDLS, CDR2 YYNGEE. Between the trimmed V and J ends, which lost 0 bases and 2 bases, there was a span of 9 bases. DNA for the CDR3: TGTGCCAGCAGCGTAGGGGACTCCGCCTACGAGCAGTACTTC. The encoded protein is CASSVGDSAYEQYF. The full variable domain, its missing parts supplied by reference TRBV9 and TRBJ2-7, is DSGVTQTPKHLITATGQRVTLRCSPRSGDLSVYWYQQSLDQGLQFLIQYYNGEERAKGNILERFSAQQFPDLHSELNLSSLELGDSALYFCASSVGDSAYEQYFGPGTRLTVT.

The V gene is TRBV14, the J gene TRBJ2-5, with D possibly matching TRBD2 (6 bases). The CDR3 is made up of 17 amino acids. V dropped 2 bases and J dropped 1 base, with 17 bases sitting between them. Germline-derived CDR1 and CDR2 are SGHDN and FVKESK. CDR3 in DNA: TGTGCCAGCAGCCAAAAGCGACGGGGGAACTTCCAAGAGACCCAGTACTTC. This sequence encodes CASSQKRRGNFQETQYF.